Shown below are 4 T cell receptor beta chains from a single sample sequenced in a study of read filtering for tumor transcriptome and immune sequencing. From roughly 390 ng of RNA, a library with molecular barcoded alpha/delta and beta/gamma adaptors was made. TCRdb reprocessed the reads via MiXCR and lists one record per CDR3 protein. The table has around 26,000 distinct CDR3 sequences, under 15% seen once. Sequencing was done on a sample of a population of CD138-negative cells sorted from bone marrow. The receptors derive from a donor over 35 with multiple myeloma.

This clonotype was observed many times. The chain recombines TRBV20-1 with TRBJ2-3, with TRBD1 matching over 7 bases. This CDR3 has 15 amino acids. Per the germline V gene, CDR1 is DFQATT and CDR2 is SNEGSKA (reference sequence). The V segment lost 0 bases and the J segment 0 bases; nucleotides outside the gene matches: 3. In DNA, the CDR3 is TGCAGTGCTAGAGAATTACAGGGGAGCACAGATACGCAGTATTTT. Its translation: CSARELQGSTDTQYF.

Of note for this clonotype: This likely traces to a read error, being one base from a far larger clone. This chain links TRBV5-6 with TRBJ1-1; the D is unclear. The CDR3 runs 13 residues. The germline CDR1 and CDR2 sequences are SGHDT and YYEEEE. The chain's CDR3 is CASSWTLTTEAYF. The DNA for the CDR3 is TGTGCCAGCAGCTGGACCTTAACGACTGAAGCTTACTTT.

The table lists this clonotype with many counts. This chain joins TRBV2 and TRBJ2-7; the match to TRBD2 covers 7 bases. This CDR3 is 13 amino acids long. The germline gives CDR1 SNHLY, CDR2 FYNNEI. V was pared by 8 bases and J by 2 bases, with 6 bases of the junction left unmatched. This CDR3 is CASSFGLAYEQYF. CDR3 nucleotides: TGTGCCAGCTCCTTCGGACTAGCCTACGAGCAGTACTTC.

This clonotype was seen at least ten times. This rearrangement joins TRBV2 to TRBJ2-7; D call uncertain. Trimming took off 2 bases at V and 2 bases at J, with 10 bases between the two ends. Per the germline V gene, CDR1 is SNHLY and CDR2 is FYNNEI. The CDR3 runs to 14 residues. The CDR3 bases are TGTGCCAGCAGTGAATCCGGGCAGGCCTACGAGCAGTACTTC. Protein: CASSESGQAYEQYF.